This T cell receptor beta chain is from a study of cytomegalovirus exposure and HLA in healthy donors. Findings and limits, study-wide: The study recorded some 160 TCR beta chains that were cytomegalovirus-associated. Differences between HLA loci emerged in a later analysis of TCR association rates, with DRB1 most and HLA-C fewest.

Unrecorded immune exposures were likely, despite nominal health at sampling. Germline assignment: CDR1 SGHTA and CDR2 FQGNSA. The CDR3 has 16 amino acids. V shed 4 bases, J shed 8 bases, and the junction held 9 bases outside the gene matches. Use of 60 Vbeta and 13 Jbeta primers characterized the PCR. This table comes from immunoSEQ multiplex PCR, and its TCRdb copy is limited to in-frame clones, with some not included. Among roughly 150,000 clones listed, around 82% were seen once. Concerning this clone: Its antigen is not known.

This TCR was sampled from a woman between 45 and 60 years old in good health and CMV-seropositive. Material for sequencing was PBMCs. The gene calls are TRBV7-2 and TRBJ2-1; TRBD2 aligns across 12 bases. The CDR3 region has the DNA TGTGCCAGCAGCTGGGGACTAGCGGGCCCCGAGGATGAGCAGTTCTTC. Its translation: CASSWGLAGPEDEQFF.